The present T cell receptor beta chain was sequenced within a study of cytomegalovirus exposure and HLA in healthy donors. This clone was observed a handful of times. In the PCR, 60 Vbeta and 13 Jbeta primers were used. Sequencing used immunoSEQ multiplex PCR; TCRdb keeps in-frame clones, though not all of them. This sample yields 90,000 to 150,000 clones, of which about 8.6% are seen a single time; less than 6.5% belongs to the top ten. V dropped 4 bases and J dropped 6 bases, with 17 bases sitting between them. The CDR3 has 14 residues. Germline loops: CDR1 SGHKS, CDR2 YYEKEE (reference sequence). The receptor was isolated from a middle-aged woman in good health and CMV-seropositive. What was sequenced was PBMCs. The J gene is TRBJ2-7, the V gene TRBV5-5; D is perhaps TRBD2 (6 bases). The CDR3: CASSALHQGGEQYF. CDR3 in DNA: TGTGCCAGCAGCGCGCTTCATCAGGGAGGCGAGCAGTACTTC.